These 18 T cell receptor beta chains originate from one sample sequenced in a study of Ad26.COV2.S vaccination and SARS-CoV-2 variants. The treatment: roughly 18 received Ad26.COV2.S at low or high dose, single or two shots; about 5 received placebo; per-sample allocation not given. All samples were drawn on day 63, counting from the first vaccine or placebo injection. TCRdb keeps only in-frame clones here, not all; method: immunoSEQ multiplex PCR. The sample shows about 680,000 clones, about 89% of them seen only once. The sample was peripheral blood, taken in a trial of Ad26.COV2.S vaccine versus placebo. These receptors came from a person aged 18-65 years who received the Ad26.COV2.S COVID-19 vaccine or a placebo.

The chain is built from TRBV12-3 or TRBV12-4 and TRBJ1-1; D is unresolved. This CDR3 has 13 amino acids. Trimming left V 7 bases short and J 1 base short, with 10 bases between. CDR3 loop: CASIRRRNTEAFF. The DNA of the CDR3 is TGTGCCAGCATCCGAAGGAGGAACACTGAAGCTTTCTTT.

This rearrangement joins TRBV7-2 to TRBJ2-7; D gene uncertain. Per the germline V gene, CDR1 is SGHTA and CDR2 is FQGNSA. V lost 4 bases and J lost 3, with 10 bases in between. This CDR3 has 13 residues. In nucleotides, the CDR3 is TGTGCCAGCAGCTCAGACCCAAGCTACGAGCAGTACTTC. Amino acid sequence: CASSSDPSYEQYF.

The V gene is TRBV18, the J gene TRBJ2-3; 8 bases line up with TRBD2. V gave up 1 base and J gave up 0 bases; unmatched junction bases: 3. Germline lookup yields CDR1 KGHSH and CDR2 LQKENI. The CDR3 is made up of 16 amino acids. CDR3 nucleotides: TGTGCCAGCTCACCACAGCGGGGGCCAAGCACAGATACGCAGTATTTT. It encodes CASSPQRGPSTDTQYF.

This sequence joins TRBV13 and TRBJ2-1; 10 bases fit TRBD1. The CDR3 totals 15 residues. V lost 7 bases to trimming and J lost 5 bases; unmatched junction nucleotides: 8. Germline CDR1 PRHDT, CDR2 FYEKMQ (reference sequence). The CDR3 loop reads CASNRDRGGHNEQFF. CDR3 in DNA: TGTGCCAGCAATAGGGACAGGGGAGGACACAATGAGCAGTTCTTC.

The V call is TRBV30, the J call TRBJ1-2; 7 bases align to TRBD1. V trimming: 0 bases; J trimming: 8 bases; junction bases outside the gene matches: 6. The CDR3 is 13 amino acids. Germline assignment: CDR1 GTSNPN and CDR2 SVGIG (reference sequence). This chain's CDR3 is CAWSVKGARGYTF. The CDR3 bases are TGTGCCTGGAGTGTAAAGGGGGCGAGGGGCTACACCTTC.

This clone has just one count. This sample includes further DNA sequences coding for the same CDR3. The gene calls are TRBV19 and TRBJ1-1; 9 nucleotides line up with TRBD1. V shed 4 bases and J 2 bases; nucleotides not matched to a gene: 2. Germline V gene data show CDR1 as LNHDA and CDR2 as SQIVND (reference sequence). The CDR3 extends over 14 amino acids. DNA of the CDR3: TGTGCCAGTAGTACGACAGGGGGAAACACTGAAGCTTTCTTT. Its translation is CASSTTGGNTEAFF.

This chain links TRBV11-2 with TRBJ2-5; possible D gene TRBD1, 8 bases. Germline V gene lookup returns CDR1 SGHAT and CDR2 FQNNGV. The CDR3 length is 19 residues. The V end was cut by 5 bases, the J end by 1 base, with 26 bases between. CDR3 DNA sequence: TGTGCCAGCAGCACCTATGAGGGTTCGACAGGGGAGGGCCAAGAGACCCAGTACTTC. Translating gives CASSTYEGSTGEGQETQYF. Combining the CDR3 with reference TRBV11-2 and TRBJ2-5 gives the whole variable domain EAGVAQSPRYKIIEKRQSVAFWCNPISGHATLYWYQQILGQGPKLLIQFQNNGVVDDSQLPKDRFSAERLKGVDSTLKIQPAKLEDSAVYLCASSTYEGSTGEGQETQYFGPGTRLLVL.

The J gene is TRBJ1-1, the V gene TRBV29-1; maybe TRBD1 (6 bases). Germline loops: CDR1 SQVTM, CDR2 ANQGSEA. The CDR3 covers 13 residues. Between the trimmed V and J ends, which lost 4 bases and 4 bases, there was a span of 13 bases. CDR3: CSVVQGFRTEAFF. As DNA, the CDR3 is TGCAGCGTTGTACAGGGATTTCGCACTGAAGCTTTCTTT.

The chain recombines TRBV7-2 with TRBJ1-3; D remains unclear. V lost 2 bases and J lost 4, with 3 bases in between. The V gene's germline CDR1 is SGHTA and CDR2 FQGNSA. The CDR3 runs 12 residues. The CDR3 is CASSLPGNTIYF. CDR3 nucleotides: TGTGCCAGCAGCTTACCCGGAAACACCATATATTTT.

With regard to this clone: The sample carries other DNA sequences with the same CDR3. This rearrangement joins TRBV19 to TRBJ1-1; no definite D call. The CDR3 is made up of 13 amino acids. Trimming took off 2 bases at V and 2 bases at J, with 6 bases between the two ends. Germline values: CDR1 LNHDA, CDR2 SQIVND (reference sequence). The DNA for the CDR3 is TGTGCCAGTAGTATATCAGGAAACACTGAAGCTTTCTTT. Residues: CASSISGNTEAFF.

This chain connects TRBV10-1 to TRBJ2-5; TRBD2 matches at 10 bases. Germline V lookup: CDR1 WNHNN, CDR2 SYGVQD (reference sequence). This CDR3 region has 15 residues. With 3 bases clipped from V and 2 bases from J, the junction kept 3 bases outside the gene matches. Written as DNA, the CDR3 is TGCGCCAGCAGTGATCTAGCGGGAGCTCAAGAGACCCAGTACTTC. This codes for CASSDLAGAQETQYF.

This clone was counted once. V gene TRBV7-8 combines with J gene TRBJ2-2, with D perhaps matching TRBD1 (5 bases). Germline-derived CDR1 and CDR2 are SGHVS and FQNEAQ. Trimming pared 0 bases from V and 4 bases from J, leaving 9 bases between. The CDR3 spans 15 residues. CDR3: CASSLAGALTGELFF. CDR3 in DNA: TGTGCCAGCAGCTTAGCAGGGGCCCTCACCGGGGAGCTGTTTTTT.

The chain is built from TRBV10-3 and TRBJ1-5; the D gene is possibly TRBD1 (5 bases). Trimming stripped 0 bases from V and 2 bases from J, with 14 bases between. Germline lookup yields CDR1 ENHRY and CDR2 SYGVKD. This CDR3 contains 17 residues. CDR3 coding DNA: TGTGCCATCAGTGAGTCGAGGGGTTGGGGAGGCAATCAGCCCCAGCATTTT. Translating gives CAISESRGWGGNQPQHF.

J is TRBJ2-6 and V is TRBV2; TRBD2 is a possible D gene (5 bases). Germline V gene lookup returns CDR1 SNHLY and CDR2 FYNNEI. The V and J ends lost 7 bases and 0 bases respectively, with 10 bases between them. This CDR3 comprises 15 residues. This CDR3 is CASNLAHSGANVLTF. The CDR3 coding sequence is TGTGCCAGCAATCTAGCTCACTCTGGGGCCAACGTCCTGACTTTC. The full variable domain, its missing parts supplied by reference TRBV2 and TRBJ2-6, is EPEVTQTPSHQVTQMGQEVILRCVPISNHLYFYWYRQILGQKVEFLVSFYNNEISEKSEIFDDQFSVERPDGSNFTLKIRSTKLEDSAMYFCASNLAHSGANVLTFGAGSRLTVL.

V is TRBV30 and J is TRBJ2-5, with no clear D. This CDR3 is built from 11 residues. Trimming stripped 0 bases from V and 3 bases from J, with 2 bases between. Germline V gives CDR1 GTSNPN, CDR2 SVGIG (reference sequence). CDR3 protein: CAWSVKETQYF. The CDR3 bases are TGTGCCTGGAGTGTAAAAGAGACCCAGTACTTC.

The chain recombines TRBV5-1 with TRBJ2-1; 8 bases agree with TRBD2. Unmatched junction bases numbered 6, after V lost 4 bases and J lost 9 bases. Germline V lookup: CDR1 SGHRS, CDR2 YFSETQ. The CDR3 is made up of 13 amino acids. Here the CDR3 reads CASSPGLGAEQFF. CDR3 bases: TGCGCCAGCAGCCCGGGACTAGGGGCTGAGCAGTTCTTC. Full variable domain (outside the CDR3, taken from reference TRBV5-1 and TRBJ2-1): KAGVTQTPRYLIKTRGQQVTLSCSPISGHRSVSWYQQTPGQGLQFLFEYFSETQRNKGNFPGRFSGRQFSNSRSEMNVSTLELGDSALYLCASSPGLGAEQFFGPGTRLTVL.

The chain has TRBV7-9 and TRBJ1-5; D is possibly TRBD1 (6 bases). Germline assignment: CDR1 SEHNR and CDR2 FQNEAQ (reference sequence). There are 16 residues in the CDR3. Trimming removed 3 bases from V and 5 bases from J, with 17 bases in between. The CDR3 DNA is TGTGCCAGCAGCTTGGCCGCACAGGGTTCACATCAGCCCCAGCATTTT. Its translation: CASSLAAQGSHQPQHF.

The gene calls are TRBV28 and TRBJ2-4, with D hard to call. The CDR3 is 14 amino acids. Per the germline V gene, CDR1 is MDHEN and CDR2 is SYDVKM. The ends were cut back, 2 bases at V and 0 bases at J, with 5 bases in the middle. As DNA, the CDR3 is TGTGCCAGCAGTTTAAGGTTAGCCAAAAACATTCAGTACTTC. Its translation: CASSLRLAKNIQYF.